These 9 T cell receptor beta chains came from one sample sequenced in a study of blood T cells in healthy people across ages. A second PCR, run for roughly 7 to 12 cycles, used a sample-barcoded 5' primer plus a J-beta primer mix. From the 5' RACE reads, TCRdb called clonotypes with MiXCR, one entry per CDR3 protein. The table lists 650,000 to 1,000,000 distinct CDR3 sequences, less than 60% of them singletons. Sequenced input: blood. The origin of the receptors is a man at least 80 years old in good health.

The chain combines TRBV29-1 with TRBJ1-1; 8 bases match TRBD1. V lost 5 bases, J lost 4 bases, and 3 bases stayed unmatched. The length of the CDR3 is 12 residues. The V gene's germline CDR1 is SQVTM and CDR2 ANQGSEA. Written as DNA, the CDR3 is TGCAGCGTTCATGGACAGGGCACTGAAGCTTTCTTT. Translation gives CSVHGQGTEAFF.

The chain uses TRBV20-1 and TRBJ2-5; D tentatively reads TRBD1 or TRBD2 (5 bases each). The J call could be wrong; TRBJ2-1 is a better fit for the DNA end. Germline assignment: CDR1 DFQATT and CDR2 SNEGSKA (reference sequence). The CDR3 length is 14 residues. As DNA, the CDR3 is TGCAGTGCTACATGGGACGGCCGCCAAGAGACCCAGTTCTTC. Amino acid sequence: CSATWDGRQETQFF.

The chain links TRBV6-6 to TRBJ2-5; D remains unclear. Germline lookup yields CDR1 MNHNY and CDR2 SVGAGI (reference sequence). V lost 9 bases and J lost 4, with 12 bases in between. CDR3 size: 12 residues. In nucleotides, the CDR3 is TGTGCCAGTGGTCTAATAGCAGAGACCCAGTACTTC. Its translation is CASGLIAETQYF.

This clonotype occurred a few times. This chain links TRBV20-1 with TRBJ2-1; 11 nucleotides match TRBD2. This CDR3 contains 15 residues. V gave up 6 bases and J gave up 4 bases; unmatched junction bases: 8. The germline V gene encodes CDR1 DFQATT and CDR2 SNEGSKA (reference sequence). CDR3 bases: TGCAGTGCAGAGACTAGCGGGGAACCTTACAATGAGCAGTTCTTC. It yields the protein CSAETSGEPYNEQFF.

This clonotype appeared many times. The V gene is TRBV29-1, the J gene TRBJ2-3, with D possibly being TRBD2 (6 bases). Germline loops: CDR1 SQVTM, CDR2 ANQGSEA. The CDR3 extends over 15 amino acids. Trimming stripped 8 bases from V and 4 bases from J, with 22 bases between. CDR3 DNA: TGCAGCACCCTTGCGGGGCTGAGTAGCGCAGATACGCAGTATTTT. It encodes CSTLAGLSSADTQYF.

The chain is built from TRBV7-3 and TRBJ1-1; D call uncertain. V lost 2 bases and J lost 1, with 8 bases in between. Looked up from germline, CDR1 is SGHTA and CDR2 is FQGTGA. This CDR3 spans 14 amino acids. The CDR3 sequence: CASSLSTENTEAFF. The CDR3 nucleotides read TGTGCCAGCAGCTTATCGACGGAGAACACTGAAGCTTTCTTT. Full variable domain (remainder filled in from reference TRBV7-3 and TRBJ1-1): GAGVSQTPSNKVTEKGKYVELRCDPISGHTALYWYRQSLGQGPEFLIYFQGTGAADDSGLPNDRFFAVRPEGSVSTLKIQRTERGDSAVYLCASSLSTENTEAFFGQGTRLTVV.

V and J are TRBV28 and TRBJ2-7; tentatively, D is TRBD1 (6 bases). Between the trimmed V and J ends, which lost 7 bases and 1 base, there was a span of 8 bases. The length of the CDR3 is 12 residues. In germline, CDR1 is MDHEN, CDR2 SYDVKM. The CDR3 here is CASIDRSYEQYF. CDR3 nucleotide sequence: TGTGCCAGCATCGACAGGTCCTACGAGCAGTACTTC.

The table lists this clonotype with a few counts. CDR3 residues: CASTQGTDRVLTF. Here the CDR3 DNA reads TGTGCCAGCACCCAAGGGACCGATCGCGTCCTGACTTTC. The J gene is TRBJ2-6, the V gene TRBV6-1; D is tentatively TRBD1 or TRBD2 (5 bases each). The CDR3 sequence is 13 residues long. Trimming removed 7 bases from V and 12 bases from J, with 16 bases in between. In germline, CDR1 is MNHNS, CDR2 SASEGT.

The J gene is TRBJ2-7, the V gene TRBV7-2; 7 nucleotides match TRBD2. The tail of the sequence fits TRBJ2-5 better, so the J call may be wrong. This CDR3 has 14 amino acids. Per germline, CDR1 SGHTA and CDR2 FQGNSA. The CDR3 loop is CASNQRGGMETQYF. The CDR3 nucleotides read TGTGCCAGCAATCAAAGGGGAGGGATGGAGACCCAGTACTTC.